One sample yielded the 9 T cell receptor beta chains listed below, sequenced in a study of tumor-infiltrating lymphocytes in primary liver carcinoma. With 500 to 650 ng total RNA as template and a constant-region primer, TCR beta cDNA was made. Generation of the TCR beta libraries relied on three nested multiplex PCR rounds using slightly modified ARM-PCR. TRBV1-TRBV30 forward primers paired with a C-beta reverse primer were used in the first two PCR rounds, which ran approximately 11 cycles each. Each CDR3 protein is one row after TCRdb ran MiXCR on the multiplex PCR reads. This table holds about 21,000 distinct CDR3 sequences, 65% to 85% found once. Without any cell sorting, roughly 18-34 mg of bulk tissue yielded co-extracted RNA and DNA. Input material: liver tumor tissue from sampling region 1. Subset reported: tumor region T1, superior pole. These receptors all come from a man between 40 and 49 years old with primary liver carcinoma and hepatitis B virus infection.

The count of this clonotype is one. One junction end disagrees with the germline gene, perhaps due to a read error. V is TRBV4-3 and J is TRBJ2-7; D is undetermined. The CDR3 runs to 15 residues. Germline V gene lookup returns CDR1 LGHNA and CDR2 YSLEER. The CDR3 DNA sequence: TGCGCCGGCAGCCAAGATCGGAAGATTCCCTACGAGCAGTACTTC. This gives the protein CAGSQDRKIPYEQYF.

About this clonotype: Since no conserved phenylalanine or tryptophan closes the CDR3, a read error is the likely cause. The chain is built from TRBV2 and TRBJ2-3, with 8 bases aligning to TRBD1. The CDR3 loop spans 11 amino acids. Germline V CDR1 and CDR2: SNHLY, FYNNEI. This chain's CDR3 is CGRRTGDTQYV. As DNA, the CDR3 is TGTGGCAGAAGGACAGGGGATACGCAGTATGTT.

V is TRBV11-2 and J is TRBJ2-7; no clear D. Germline V lookup: CDR1 SGHAT, CDR2 FQNNGV. Trimming took 8 bases from V and 3 from J, leaving 5 bases between them. The CDR3 has 10 residues. The CDR3 here is CASEDYEQYF. The DNA of the CDR3 is TGTGCCAGCGAAGACTACGAGCAGTACTTC.

This clonotype was picked up a small number of times. Since the CDR3 does not end with the conserved phenylalanine or tryptophan, this likely comes from a read error. The rearrangement links TRBV7-8 to TRBJ2-5; 10 positions match TRBD2. CDR1 and CDR2 (germline): SGHVS, FQNEAQ. V trimming: 3 bases; J trimming: 2 bases; junction bases outside the gene matches: 12. CDR3 size: 18 residues. The CDR3 DNA follows: TGTGCCAGCAGCTTGGGGGGACCTAGCGGGAGTTATCAAGAGACCCAGTACCTC. As protein: CASSLGGPSGSYQETQYL.

Concerning this clonotype itself: At one boundary the junction diverges from the germline segment, which might be a read error. V and J are TRBV20-1 and TRBJ2-7; D not certain. The CDR3 contains 11 residues. The germline V gene encodes CDR1 DFQATT and CDR2 SNEGSKA (reference sequence). The CDR3 loop is CSARGPSRWYF. CDR3 nucleotides: TGCAGTGCTAGAGGGCCATCGAGATGGTATTTC.

In the case of this clonotype: This is likely a read error, given that the CDR3 carries no conserved phenylalanine or tryptophan at its end. CDR3 sequence (DNA): TGCAGCCTCCGACAGGAAGGTAATGAGCAGTTCCTC. Its protein is CSLRQEGNEQFL. This chain joins TRBV29-1 and TRBJ2-1, with a tentative D call TRBD1 (6 bases). Trimming stripped 8 bases from V and 7 bases from J, with 15 bases between. The CDR3 spans 12 residues. Germline assignment: CDR1 SQVTM and CDR2 ANQGSEA.

Comment on this clonotype: One end of the junction fails to match germline, which may point to a read error. The chain uses TRBV11-2 and TRBJ2-3; D not resolved. The CDR3 is 15 residues long. Germline V gene lookup returns CDR1 SGHAT and CDR2 FQNNGV. This CDR3 reads CATSSYVGNPDTQYF. CDR3 sequence (DNA): TGTGCCACCAGCTCGTACGTTGGGAATCCAGATACGCAGTATTTT.

In the case of this clonotype: At one of its ends the junction is not consistent with the germline gene, which may arise from a read error. This chain connects TRBV6-2 or TRBV6-3 to TRBJ1-1; no firm D call. CDR1 and CDR2 from the germline V gene are MNHEY and SVGEGT. The CDR3 length is 14 residues. CDR3 bases: TGTACCAGCACTTGCCCAGAGCTGAACACTGAAGCTTTCTTT. Encoded protein: CTSTCPELNTEAFF.

As regards this clonotype: One junction end does not reproduce the germline sequence, and a read error may be involved. The chain's CDR3 is CASSLDRFVNEKLLF. DNA of the CDR3: TGTGCCAGCAGCTTAGACAGGTTCGTTAATGAAAAACTGCTTTTT. The chain employs TRBV11-2 and TRBJ1-4; D is ambiguous. The CDR3 spans 15 residues. Germline CDR1 SGHAT, CDR2 FQNNGV.